This TCR beta chain was recorded in a study of T-cell reconstitution after alpha-beta-depleted transplantation in children. A library of TCRbeta sequences, prepared with unique molecular identifiers, was generated. TCRdb used MiXCR to reprocess the PCR reads, holding one entry per CDR3 protein. The table lists 490,000 or so distinct CDR3 sequences, approximately 13% of them singletons. V gave up 3 bases and J gave up 3 bases, with 15 bases separating them. Germline-derived CDR1 and CDR2 are WSHSY and SAAADI. This CDR3 region has 17 residues. Specimen: PBMCs from the stem cell graft donor, collected from the stem cell graft. The sequence came from a human donor who donated a stem cell graft to a child with combined immunodeficiency. The rearrangement joins TRBV10-2 to TRBJ2-6; no clear D gene. CDR3 protein: CASSDTYGLGGANVLTF. The CDR3 DNA is TGCGCCAGCAGTGATACATACGGGCTAGGTGGGGCCAACGTCCTGACTTTC.